This entry lists 26 T cell receptor beta chains sequenced from one sample in a study of blood T cells in healthy people across ages. The second PCR ran roughly 6 to 11 cycles with a sample-barcoded 5' primer and J-beta primers. TCRdb re-called the 5' RACE reads through MiXCR, storing one row per CDR3 protein. Among roughly 680,000 distinct CDR3 sequences, more than 40% were seen once, and the ten largest hold 25% to 35%. Sample: blood. Source of these receptors: a woman aged 60 to 75 in good health.

This rearrangement joins TRBV20-1 to TRBJ2-7; TRBD1 matches at 12 bases. The CDR3 runs to 13 residues. Germline loops: CDR1 DFQATT, CDR2 SNEGSKA (reference sequence). V shed 5 bases and J 7 bases; nucleotides not matched to a gene: 6. In DNA form, the CDR3 reads TGCAGTGCTCCGGGACAGGGGGCTGGGGAGCAGTACTTC. Amino acid sequence: CSAPGQGAGEQYF.

For this clonotype: At one end the junction does not follow the germline gene, possibly because of a read error. The chain combines TRBV10-3 with TRBJ2-7, with TRBD1 identical over 10 bases. Germline V CDR1 and CDR2: ENHRY, SYGVKD. This CDR3 has 14 residues. The CDR3 nucleotides read TGTGCCAACAGTGGGGACAGGGGCTCCTACGAGCAGTACTTC. Protein product: CANSGDRGSYEQYF.

A few counts support this clonotype. In DNA, the CDR3 is TGTGCCAGCACCCTTGGACAGGGAGCAGATACGCAGTATTTT. Translated: CASTLGQGADTQYF. The chain couples TRBV7-9 to TRBJ2-3; TRBD1 matches 8 bases. V shed 7 bases and J 4 bases; nucleotides not matched to a gene: 7. The CDR3 length is 14 residues. CDR1 SEHNR and CDR2 FQNEAQ come from the germline V gene (reference sequence).

This clonotype was counted a few times. This chain links TRBV12-3 or TRBV12-4 with TRBJ2-7; D is unclear. This CDR3 region has 13 residues. With 6 bases removed from V and 2 bases from J, the gap between germline ends came to 11 bases. The CDR3 spells CASSSQYTYEQYF. CDR3 coding DNA: TGTGCCAGCAGCTCACAGTACACCTACGAGCAGTACTTC.

The chain recombines TRBV5-6 with TRBJ2-7; possible D gene TRBD2, 5 bases. The CDR3 has 15 amino acids. Germline CDR1 reads SGHDT; CDR2 reads YYEEEE. V was trimmed by 2 bases and J by 9 bases, leaving 21 bases between them. CDR3 amino acids: CASSLTELQIEGQYF. The CDR3 DNA sequence: TGTGCCAGCAGCTTAACAGAATTACAAATAGAGGGGCAGTACTTC.

V and J are TRBV5-1 and TRBJ2-2; tentative D call: TRBD1 (5 bases). Between the trimmed V and J ends, which lost 2 bases and 6 bases, there was a span of 11 bases. CDR1 and CDR2 from the germline V gene are SGHRS and YFSETQ. There are 14 residues in the CDR3. The CDR3 region has the DNA TGCGCCAGCAGCTTAGGGGTTGGCCCCGGGGAGCTGTTTTTT. Translated: CASSLGVGPGELFF.

The chain employs TRBV29-1 and TRBJ1-1; maybe TRBD1 (6 bases). Per the germline V gene, CDR1 is SQVTM and CDR2 is ANQGSEA. The CDR3 has 13 amino acids. The V end was cut by 4 bases, the J end by 3 bases, with 12 bases between. The CDR3 sequence is CSVVRQAYTEAFF. The DNA for the CDR3 is TGCAGCGTTGTTCGACAGGCCTACACTGAAGCTTTCTTT. Complete variable domain (other parts from reference TRBV29-1 and TRBJ1-1): SAVISQKPSRDICQRGTSLTIQCQVDSQVTMMFWYRQQPGQSLTLIATANQGSEATYESGFVIDKFPISRPNLTFSTLTVSNMSPEDSSIYLCSVVRQAYTEAFFGQGTRLTVV.

This chain uses TRBV24-1 with TRBJ2-1, with D uncertain. The CDR3 runs 14 residues. Trimming left V 2 bases short and J 1 base short, with 5 bases between. The V gene's germline CDR1 is KGHDR and CDR2 SFDVKD. CDR3 sequence reads: CATSDSESYNEQFF. The CDR3 DNA sequence: TGTGCCACCAGTGATTCCGAGTCCTACAATGAGCAGTTCTTC.

Turning to this clonotype: A much larger clone lies one base from this, so it may be a read error. The chain is built from TRBV5-1 and TRBJ2-1; D is perhaps TRBD1 or TRBD2 (5 bases each). The CDR3 extends over 15 amino acids. Germline CDR1 reads SGHRS; CDR2 reads YFSETQ. V dropped 6 bases and J dropped 4 bases, with 17 bases sitting between them. This chain's CDR3 is CASNLEGPGYNEQFF. CDR3 DNA sequence: TGCGCCAGCAACTTAGAGGGGCCGGGGTACAATGAGCAGTTCTTC.

At least ten counts were recorded for this clonotype. The chain carries TRBV29-1 and TRBJ1-6; tentative D call: TRBD1 (6 bases). Deletions cut 5 bases from V and 9 bases from J, with 11 bases between. CDR3 length equals 12 residues. The germline gives CDR1 SQVTM, CDR2 ANQGSEA. The CDR3 loop reads CSVQEGGSPLHF. The CDR3 coding sequence is TGCAGCGTTCAGGAGGGGGGTTCACCCCTCCACTTT.

V usage is TRBV28 and J usage is TRBJ2-3; 7 nucleotides line up with TRBD1. This CDR3 spans 15 amino acids. The germline V gene encodes CDR1 MDHEN and CDR2 SYDVKM. J was trimmed by 5 bases and V by 4 bases; bases with no gene match: 9. Written as DNA, the CDR3 is TGTGCCAGCAGTTCCCACAGGGGAAATGAAGATACGCAGTATTTT. This codes for CASSSHRGNEDTQYF.

This chain uses TRBV6-4 with TRBJ2-1; TRBD1 matches 11 bases. Germline CDR1 reads MRHNA; CDR2 reads SNTAGT. The CDR3 is 11 residues long. The V segment lost 8 bases and the J segment 9 bases; nucleotides outside the gene matches: 0. The CDR3 loop reads CASGQGAEQFF. The CDR3 region has the DNA TGTGCCAGCGGACAGGGGGCTGAGCAGTTCTTC.

The chain couples TRBV4-1 to TRBJ2-5; TRBD2 matches at 8 bases. This CDR3 spans 18 amino acids. V lost 2 bases to trimming and J lost 4 bases; unmatched junction nucleotides: 15. Germline loops: CDR1 MGHRA, CDR2 YSYEKL. CDR3 bases: TGCGCCAGCAGCCAATTAATGGCGGGAGGTCCTTGGGGAGAGACCCAGTACTTC. Translating it yields CASSQLMAGGPWGETQYF.

This clonotype came up a few times. The chain is built from TRBV20-1 and TRBJ2-1; D possibly corresponds to TRBD1 (6 bases). V dropped 2 bases and J dropped 10 bases, with 18 bases sitting between them. This CDR3 spans 14 amino acids. Germline V gene data show CDR1 as DFQATT and CDR2 as SNEGSKA (reference sequence). The CDR3 coding sequence is TGCAGTGCTAGACTCCTTGGGGCGCAGGGGGAGCAGTTCTTC. Translation gives CSARLLGAQGEQFF.

This clonotype was counted at least ten times. This sequence joins TRBV7-2 and TRBJ2-3, with 13 bases fitting TRBD2. The J segment lost 4 bases and the V segment lost 4 bases, leaving 5 bases of the junction unmatched. This CDR3 is 16 amino acids long. Germline CDR1 is SGHTA and CDR2 is FQGNSA. CDR3 amino acids: CASSSGLAGPSDTQYF. The CDR3 DNA is TGTGCCAGCAGCTCGGGACTAGCGGGGCCCTCAGATACGCAGTATTTT.

The chain employs TRBV6-2 or TRBV6-3 and TRBJ2-4; TRBD2 might be the D (6 bases). CDR1 is MNHEY and CDR2 is SVGEGT in the germline V gene. Trimming cost V 2 bases and J 13 bases, with 12 bases left between them. CDR3 size: 12 residues. CDR3 residues: CASSYPGSGQYF. In DNA, the CDR3 is TGTGCCAGCAGTTACCCAGGGAGCGGGCAGTACTTC.

The V call is TRBV28, the J call TRBJ1-4, with TRBD1 as a possible D gene (5 bases). Trimming took 2 bases from V and 13 from J, leaving 11 bases between them. Germline CDR1 is MDHEN and CDR2 is SYDVKM. This CDR3 contains 12 residues. The CDR3 DNA follows: TGTGCCAGCAGTTTACGGGGGACCGTACTGTTTTTT. Its translation: CASSLRGTVLFF.

The DNA of the CDR3 is TGCAGTGCTAGAGCTAGAAATCACAATGAGCAGTTCTTC. As protein: CSARARNHNEQFF. V usage is TRBV20-1 and J usage is TRBJ2-1; no definite D call. Trimming took 1 base from V and 5 from J, leaving 9 bases between them. CDR1 and CDR2 (germline): DFQATT, SNEGSKA (reference sequence). The CDR3 runs 13 residues.

The chain carries TRBV7-3 and TRBJ2-7; 8 nucleotides line up with TRBD2. CDR3 length equals 16 residues. Germline V CDR1 and CDR2: SGHTA, FQGTGA. V lost 1 base, J lost 7 bases, and 12 bases stayed unmatched. The CDR3 bases are TGTGCCAGCAGCTTAAGTGTCGCGGGAGGTGGATATGAGCAGTACTTC. It is translated as CASSLSVAGGGYEQYF.

The chain has TRBV18 and TRBJ1-2, with TRBD1 matching over 7 bases. The CDR3 length is 11 residues. The ends lost 8 bases at V and 8 bases at J; junction bases unmatched: 5. CDR1 is KGHSH and CDR2 is LQKENI in the germline V gene. The CDR3 DNA follows: TGTGCCAGCACGACAGGGCAAGGCTACACCTTC. Translated: CASTTGQGYTF.

This chain joins TRBV5-1 and TRBJ1-1, with 9 bases that match TRBD1. Germline loops: CDR1 SGHRS, CDR2 YFSETQ. The CDR3 runs 15 residues. Trimming took 1 base from V and 5 from J; bases not matched to a gene: 6. CDR3 nucleotides: TGCGCCAGCAGCTTGAGAACAGGGGGCTGGACTGAAGCTTTCTTT. This gives the protein CASSLRTGGWTEAFF.

This rearrangement joins TRBV29-1 to TRBJ1-5; 10 bases are a match to TRBD1. The CDR3 extends over 15 amino acids. After removal of 6 bases from V and 0 bases from J, the junction contained 5 bases not matched to a gene. The V gene's germline CDR1 is SQVTM and CDR2 ANQGSEA. For the CDR3, the DNA is TGCAGCGTGGGGACAGGGGCTAATAGCAATCAGCCCCAGCATTTT. This encodes CSVGTGANSNQPQHF. Supplemented by reference TRBV29-1 and TRBJ1-5, the full variable domain reads SAVISQKPSRDICQRGTSLTIQCQVDSQVTMMFWYRQQPGQSLTLIATANQGSEATYESGFVIDKFPISRPNLTFSTLTVSNMSPEDSSIYLCSVGTGANSNQPQHFGDGTRLSIL.

On this clonotype: One junction end does not reproduce the germline sequence, and a read error may be involved. The chain uses TRBV7-2 and TRBJ2-4; 11 positions agree with TRBD2. The CDR3 totals 15 residues. Germline lookup yields CDR1 SGHTA and CDR2 FQGNSA. The CDR3 sequence is CASTLTGTSGNIQYF. The CDR3 DNA sequence: TGTGCCAGCACCTTAACCGGGACTAGCGGTAACATTCAGTACTTC.

This chain links TRBV24-1 with TRBJ2-1, with 7 bases fitting TRBD1. The V segment lost 4 bases and the J segment 5 bases; nucleotides outside the gene matches: 7. This CDR3 has 15 amino acids. The germline CDR1 and CDR2 sequences are KGHDR and SFDVKD. The CDR3 sequence is CATSEYTGAHNEQFF. The CDR3 DNA follows: TGTGCCACCAGTGAGTACACAGGGGCCCACAATGAGCAGTTCTTC.

V usage is TRBV2 and J usage is TRBJ2-6; TRBD1 is a possible D gene (5 bases). Germline V CDR1 and CDR2: SNHLY, FYNNEI. V dropped 11 bases and J dropped 0 bases, with 17 bases sitting between them. This CDR3 region has 16 residues. CDR3 region: CAGTLTAVSGANVLTF. The CDR3 DNA reads as TGTGCCGGCACTCTGACAGCCGTCTCTGGGGCCAACGTCCTGACTTTC.

The J gene is TRBJ2-5, the V gene TRBV18; 8 nucleotides align to TRBD2. The germline V gene encodes CDR1 KGHSH and CDR2 LQKENI. The V gene end was trimmed by 8 bases and the J gene end by 3 bases; junction bases not matched to a gene: 5. This CDR3 region has 13 residues. As DNA, the CDR3 is TGTGCCAGCCGCAAACTAGCGGAAGAGACCCAGTACTTC. Protein sequence: CASRKLAEETQYF.